Each of the 24 T cell receptor beta chains below was sequenced from the same sample in a study of blood T cell repertoires in COVID-19. Only in-frame clones appear in the TCRdb table, and some are missing; sequencing was by immunoSEQ multiplex PCR. This sample has roughly 260,000 clones, with approximately 90% found just once. The source material was PBMCs or T cells enriched from blood (not recorded which). These receptors all come from a woman aged 30 to 39 with acute COVID-19.

This chain connects TRBV24-1 to TRBJ1-1; 7 positions match TRBD1. CDR1 and CDR2 from the germline V gene are KGHDR and SFDVKD. V trimming: 2 bases; J trimming: 4 bases; junction bases outside the gene matches: 0. This CDR3 comprises 13 residues. The CDR3: CATSDSGGTEAFF. The CDR3 nucleotides read TGTGCCACCAGTGATTCAGGGGGCACTGAAGCTTTCTTT.

On this clone itself: This CDR3 is also generated by other DNA sequences in the sample. The CDR3 DNA is TGTGCCAGCAGCTTCCAGGGGAGCACAGATACGCAGTATTTT. As protein: CASSFQGSTDTQYF. The J gene is TRBJ2-3, the V gene TRBV5-4; D may be TRBD1 (6 bases). With 2 bases removed from V and 0 bases from J, the gap between germline ends came to 7 bases. Germline assignment: CDR1 SGHNT and CDR2 YYREEE (reference sequence). There are 14 residues in the CDR3.

The chain carries TRBV3-1 (or the pseudogene TRBV3-2) and TRBJ2-1; 8 positions match TRBD2. CDR1 is LGHDT and CDR2 is YNNKEL in the germline V gene (reference sequence). The CDR3 extends over 16 amino acids. Losses at the gene ends were 4 bases for V and 2 bases for J; bases not matched to a gene: 7. For the CDR3, the DNA is TGTGCCAGCAGCCCACCGGCGGGGGGTCCCTACAATGAGCAGTTCTTC. Protein: CASSPPAGGPYNEQFF.

This clone came up once. This rearrangement joins TRBV30 to TRBJ2-1; TRBD2 matches at 16 bases. The CDR3 sequence is 17 residues long. Looked up from germline, CDR1 is GTSNPN and CDR2 is SVGIG (reference sequence). J gave up 5 bases and V 1 base, and 5 bases lay outside the gene matches. The CDR3 region has the DNA TGTGCCTGGAGTGAGGGACTAGCGGGGGGGCTCAACAATGAGCAGTTCTTC. This encodes CAWSEGLAGGLNNEQFF.

The chain carries TRBV6-2 or TRBV6-3 and TRBJ1-1; no firm D call. Germline values: CDR1 MNHEY, CDR2 SVGEGT. V lost 5 bases and J lost 2, with 9 bases in between. The CDR3 consists of 13 residues. In DNA, the CDR3 is TGTGCCAGCAGTCGCCTGACAAACACTGAAGCTTTCTTT. It specifies CASSRLTNTEAFF.

The rearrangement uses TRBV5-8 and TRBJ1-1; 8 bases map to TRBD1. There are 13 residues in the CDR3. The germline CDR1 and CDR2 sequences are SGHTS and YDEGEE. V trimming: 5 bases; J trimming: 4 bases; junction bases outside the gene matches: 4. DNA of the CDR3: TGTGCCAGCAGTCTGGACAGGGCCACTGAAGCTTTCTTT. Encoded protein: CASSLDRATEAFF.

This clone has a handful of counts. The chain carries TRBV4-1 and TRBJ1-5; D might be TRBD1 (5 bases). Germline CDR1 reads MGHRA; CDR2 reads YSYEKL. CDR3 length: 16 amino acids. Trimming removed 2 bases at V and 6 bases at J, with 17 bases between. DNA of the CDR3: TGCGCCAGCAGCCAACCCGCCAGGGCCCGCGGTCAGCCCCAGCATTTT. This translates into CASSQPARARGQPQHF.

This chain connects TRBV6-5 to TRBJ2-3; 8 bases are a match to TRBD1. The CDR3 extends over 13 amino acids. In germline, CDR1 is MNHEY, CDR2 SVGAGI. After removal of 6 bases from V and 6 bases from J, the junction contained 5 bases not matched to a gene. The CDR3 DNA is TGTGCCAGCAGGGGACAGGTTACGGATACGCAGTATTTT. This gives the protein CASRGQVTDTQYF.

This chain links TRBV30 with TRBJ2-7, with D possibly being TRBD2 (6 bases). Germline V gene lookup returns CDR1 GTSNPN and CDR2 SVGIG (reference sequence). Trimming took 1 base from V and 2 from J, leaving 9 bases between them. CDR3 length equals 13 residues. In nucleotides, the CDR3 is TGTGCCTGGAGTGCCGGGGGTCCCTACGAGCAGTACTTC. Its protein is CAWSAGGPYEQYF.

This chain uses TRBV2 with TRBJ2-5; maybe TRBD1 (6 bases). Germline lookup yields CDR1 SNHLY and CDR2 FYNNEI. Trimming pared 6 bases from V and 5 bases from J, leaving 13 bases between. This CDR3 comprises 13 residues. DNA of the CDR3: TGTGCCAGCAGCCAGACAGGAGAGGAGACCCAGTACTTC. Its translation is CASSQTGEETQYF.

This chain joins TRBV7-2 and TRBJ2-5; TRBD2 might be the D (6 bases). Germline CDR1 is SGHTA and CDR2 is FQGNSA. V lost 5 bases to trimming and J lost 12 bases, with 19 bases between them. This CDR3 is 13 amino acids long. The CDR3 here is CASSKVLDGGEYF. The CDR3 bases are TGTGCCAGCAGCAAGGTTTTGGACGGAGGGGAGTACTTC.

J is TRBJ1-3 and V is TRBV28; TRBD1 agrees at 8 bases. Unmatched junction bases numbered 4, after V lost 5 bases and J lost 1 base. Looked up from germline, CDR1 is MDHEN and CDR2 is SYDVKM. CDR3 length equals 15 residues. CDR3 amino acids: CASSLTGESGNTIYF. The CDR3 coding sequence is TGTGCCAGCAGTCTGACAGGGGAGTCTGGAAACACCATATATTTT.

The genes are TRBV2 and TRBJ2-7; 15 positions agree with TRBD2. The CDR3 is 18 amino acids. Germline values: CDR1 SNHLY, CDR2 FYNNEI. Germline trimming cut 6 bases from V and 4 bases from J; bases unmatched to any gene: 13. The CDR3 nucleotides read TGTGCCAGCAGCCTGTCGGGACTAGCGGGGGGCGAGGCATACGAGCAGTACTTC. This codes for CASSLSGLAGGEAYEQYF.

The rearrangement uses TRBV5-1 and TRBJ1-5; TRBD1 matches at 10 bases. With 0 bases clipped from V and 7 bases from J, the junction kept 4 bases outside the gene matches. The CDR3 consists of 15 residues. Germline values: CDR1 SGHRS, CDR2 YFSETQ. The CDR3 spells CASSLAGQGSQPQHF. CDR3 bases: TGCGCCAGCAGCTTGGCGGGACAGGGGAGCCAGCCCCAGCATTTT. Based on the CDR3 plus reference TRBV5-1 and TRBJ1-5, the full variable domain is KAGVTQTPRYLIKTRGQQVTLSCSPISGHRSVSWYQQTPGQGLQFLFEYFSETQRNKGNFPGRFSGRQFSNSRSEMNVSTLELGDSALYLCASSLAGQGSQPQHFGDGTRLSIL.

The chain combines TRBV7-6 with TRBJ2-6; 7 bases align to TRBD1. The CDR3 is 16 residues long. Germline CDR1 SGHVS, CDR2 FNYEAQ. The V gene end was trimmed by 1 base and the J gene end by 2 bases; junction bases not matched to a gene: 2. The CDR3, as DNA: TGTGCCAGCAGCTTAGAGGGGGCGGCTGGGGCCAACGTCCTGACTTTC. Protein sequence: CASSLEGAAGANVLTF.

The V and J genes are TRBV18 and TRBJ1-4; D is unclear. The CDR3 covers 14 residues. CDR1 is KGHSH, CDR2 LQKENI, per germline. V lost 6 bases and J 7 bases, leaving 15 bases between the germline ends. CDR3 sequence reads: CASSLTRAIEKLFF. CDR3 bases: TGTGCCAGCTCCCTCACGAGGGCTATTGAAAAACTGTTTTTT.

The DNA for the CDR3 is TGTGCCAGCAGCCAAGATATGGGACTAGTACGAGATACGCAGTATTTT. This codes for CASSQDMGLVRDTQYF. The chain carries TRBV3-1 (or the pseudogene TRBV3-2) and TRBJ2-3; 8 nucleotides line up with TRBD2. V shed 0 bases and J 5 bases; nucleotides not matched to a gene: 7. The germline V gene has CDR1 LGHDT and CDR2 YNNKEL (reference sequence). The CDR3 runs 16 residues.

The chain is built from TRBV5-6 and TRBJ2-7; weak D call: TRBD1 (6 bases). V was pared by 3 bases and J by 2 bases, with 9 bases between. There are 13 residues in the CDR3. In germline, CDR1 is SGHDT, CDR2 YYEEEE. In nucleotides, the CDR3 is TGTGCCAGCAGCTCTTGGACAGCCTACGAGCAGTACTTC. Protein product: CASSSWTAYEQYF.

This rearrangement joins TRBV5-1 to TRBJ2-7; TRBD2 matches 13 bases. CDR3 length equals 15 residues. V was clipped by 5 bases and J by 6 bases; unmatched bases: 8. Germline V gene lookup returns CDR1 SGHRS and CDR2 YFSETQ. CDR3 sequence (DNA): TGCGCCAGCAGAGGGACTAGCGGGGTTGTAGGCGAGCAGTACTTC. Amino acid sequence: CASRGTSGVVGEQYF.

This chain uses TRBV29-1 with TRBJ1-1; TRBD1 agrees at 9 bases. Germline assignment: CDR1 SQVTM and CDR2 ANQGSEA. The CDR3 consists of 14 residues. The J segment lost 5 bases and the V segment lost 7 bases, leaving 11 bases of the junction unmatched. CDR3 sequence reads: CSARGTGRETEAFF. The CDR3 DNA reads as TGCAGCGCCCGCGGGACAGGGAGAGAGACTGAAGCTTTCTTT.

The CDR3 nucleotides read TGTGCCGCCGAACTAGCGGGGGGCCTGAGGACAGATACGCAGTATTTT. Amino acid sequence: CAAELAGGLRTDTQYF. The rearrangement links TRBV6-6 to TRBJ2-3; 12 bases are shared with TRBD2. V shed 11 bases, J shed 3 bases, and the junction held 12 bases outside the gene matches. The CDR3 consists of 16 residues. Germline V CDR1 and CDR2: MNHNY, SVGAGI (reference sequence).

The chain joins TRBV7-2 to TRBJ2-7, with a weak D call TRBD2 (6 bases). The CDR3 runs to 14 residues. V gave up 1 base and J gave up 4 bases, with 11 bases separating them. The germline CDR1 and CDR2 sequences are SGHTA and FQGNSA. The CDR3 DNA reads TGTGCCAGCAGCTTAGGGGGGGAGCGTTACGAGCAGTACTTC. It encodes CASSLGGERYEQYF.

The chain has TRBV20-1 and TRBJ2-5, with 8 nucleotides matching TRBD2. The germline V gene encodes CDR1 DFQATT and CDR2 SNEGSKA (reference sequence). The CDR3 loop spans 16 amino acids. The trim removed 3 bases at V and 5 bases at J, leaving 14 bases unmatched. The CDR3 DNA reads TGCAGTGCTAGTCACAGCGGGGGTGCCCCCCGGGAGACCCAGTACTTC. It specifies CSASHSGGAPRETQYF.

The V call is TRBV19, the J call TRBJ1-2; 12 bases agree with TRBD1. The CDR3 is 15 residues long. The J segment lost 4 bases and the V segment lost 5 bases, leaving 5 bases of the junction unmatched. The germline V gene encodes CDR1 LNHDA and CDR2 SQIVND (reference sequence). CDR3 DNA: TGTGCCAGTAGTCAACCGGGACAGGGGGCCTATGGCTACACCTTC. It codes for CASSQPGQGAYGYTF. Drawing the rest from reference TRBV19 and TRBJ1-2, the complete variable domain is DGGITQSPKYLFRKEGQNVTLSCEQNLNHDAMYWYRQDPGQGLRLIYYSQIVNDFQKGDIAEGYSVSREKKESFPLTVTSAQKNPTAFYLCASSQPGQGAYGYTFGSGTRLTVV.